The 5 T cell receptor beta chains below all came from one sample that was sequenced in a study of T cell responses to AZD1222 COVID-19 vaccine. Libraries were prepared by immunoSEQ multiplex PCR; TCRdb keeps only in-frame clonotypes and omits some of them. The sample holds under 130,000 clones, roughly 88% seen once. The sequencing here drew on peripheral blood, taken on day 0 of AZD1222 vaccination. These receptors all stem from an adult in good health.

This sequence joins TRBV19 and TRBJ1-5, with a tentative D call TRBD1 (5 bases). The CDR3 is made up of 11 amino acids. CDR1 is LNHDA, CDR2 SQIVND, per germline (reference sequence). V lost 4 bases and J 7 bases, leaving 5 bases between the germline ends. The CDR3 spells CASSRGQPQHF. The CDR3 DNA is TGTGCCAGTAGTAGGGGGCAGCCCCAGCATTTT.

This clone was counted a single time. This sequence joins TRBV7-9 and TRBJ2-5; TRBD1 agrees at 9 bases. Trimming removed 2 bases from V and 2 bases from J; junction bases left unmatched: 6. Germline CDR1 reads SEHNR; CDR2 reads FQNEAQ (reference sequence). This CDR3 is built from 16 residues. In DNA form, the CDR3 reads TGTGCCAGCAGCTTACTCACAGGGGGCTATCAAGAGACCCAGTACTTC. Amino acids: CASSLLTGGYQETQYF.

The chain joins TRBV5-1 to TRBJ2-1; 7 nucleotides match TRBD2. CDR3 length: 15 residues. V lost 3 bases to trimming and J lost 5 bases; unmatched junction nucleotides: 8. Per the germline V gene, CDR1 is SGHRS and CDR2 is YFSETQ. In nucleotides, the CDR3 is TGCGCCAGCAGCTCAAGGACTAGTAGGGACAATGAGCAGTTCTTC. This sequence encodes CASSSRTSRDNEQFF.

For the CDR3, the DNA is TGTGCCAGCTCACCACGGGACTTAACCGCGGGGCAGTACTTC. Protein product: CASSPRDLTAGQYF. V is TRBV18 and J is TRBJ2-7; TRBD2 is a possible D gene (6 bases). There are 14 residues in the CDR3. V lost 1 base and J 9 bases, leaving 16 bases between the germline ends. The germline CDR1 and CDR2 sequences are KGHSH and LQKENI.

This chain links TRBV6-2 or TRBV6-3 with TRBJ2-3; no clear D. The CDR3 spans 14 residues. Trimming took 2 bases from V and 2 from J, leaving 8 bases between them. Germline CDR1 is MNHEY and CDR2 is SVGEGT. The CDR3 DNA is TGTGCCAGCAGTTACCCTGTGATCACAGATACGCAGTATTTT. It encodes CASSYPVITDTQYF.